This TCR beta chain was sequenced for a study of identical twins. Notes on this clonotype: Its specificity is unknown.

Study-wide points: Cord blood's abundant beta clonotypes had fewer insertions, unlike memory repertoires.

This CDR3 region has 16 residues. The germline V gene has CDR1 MNHEY and CDR2 SVGAGI. Trimming stripped 2 bases from V and 0 bases from J, with 12 bases between. TCRdb reprocessed the 5' RACE reads with MiXCR, giving one entry per CDR3 protein. The table has approximately 680,000 distinct CDR3 sequences, roughly 6.6% seen once. The data also belong to a second study, concerning yellow fever vaccine responses in identical twins. That work contributes: Twins' vaccine T cell response reportedly gave the appearance of partial convergence and partial personalization.

The specimen was PBMCs. This clonotype originated in a woman aged 18-29 years in good health. The chain carries TRBV6-5 and TRBJ2-3; D not resolved. CDR3 loop: CASSYRRGTSTDTQYF. The CDR3, as DNA: TGTGCCAGCAGTTACAGGAGAGGAACCAGCACAGATACGCAGTATTTT.